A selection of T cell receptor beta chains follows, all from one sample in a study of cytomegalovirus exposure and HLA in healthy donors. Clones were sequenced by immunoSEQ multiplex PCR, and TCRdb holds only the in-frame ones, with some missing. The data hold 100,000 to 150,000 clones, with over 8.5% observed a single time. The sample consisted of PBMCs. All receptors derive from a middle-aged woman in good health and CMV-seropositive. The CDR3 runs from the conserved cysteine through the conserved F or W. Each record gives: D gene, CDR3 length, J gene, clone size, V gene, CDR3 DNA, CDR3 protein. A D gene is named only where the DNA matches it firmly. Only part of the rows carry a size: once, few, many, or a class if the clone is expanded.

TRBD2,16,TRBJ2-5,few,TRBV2,TGTGCCAGCAGTCAAGGGTTAGCGGGGGCGGGGGAGACCCAGTACTTC,CASSQGLAGAGETQYF
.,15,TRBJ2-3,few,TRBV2,TGTGCCAGCAGACTTGGGACACAGGGCACAGATACGCAGTATTTT,CASRLGTQGTDTQYF
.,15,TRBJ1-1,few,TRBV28,TGTGCCAGCAGTACCGGCGGGCGCTTTTATACTGAAGCTTTCTTT,CASSTGGRFYTEAFF
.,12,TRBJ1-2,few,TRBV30,TGTGCCTGGAGTGTGAGCGCTTATGGCTACACCTTC,CAWSVSAYGYTF
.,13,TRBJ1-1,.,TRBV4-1,TGCGCCAGCAGCCAAGGAGGGAACACTGAAGCTTTCTTT,CASSQGGNTEAFF
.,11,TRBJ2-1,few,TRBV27,TGTGCCAGCATGACTGTGAATGAGCAGTTCTTC,CASMTVNEQFF
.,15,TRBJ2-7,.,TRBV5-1,TGCGCCAGCAGCTTGGCCCAGGGAAACTTCTACGAGCAGTACTTC,CASSLAQGNFYEQYF
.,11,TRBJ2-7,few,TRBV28,TGTGCCAGCAGTCTAACCTACGAGCAGTACTTC,CASSLTYEQYF
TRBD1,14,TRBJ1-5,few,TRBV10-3,TGTGCCATCGGCCGGGACAGAAACAATCAGCCCCAGCATTTT,CAIGRDRNNQPQHF
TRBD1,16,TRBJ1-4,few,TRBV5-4,TGTGCCAGCAGCTTCGGACAGGGGGTAACTAATGAAAAACTGTTTTTT,CASSFGQGVTNEKLFF
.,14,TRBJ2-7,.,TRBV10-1,TGCGCCAGTAGTTTCGGGGGTGGCTCCTACGAGCAGTACTTC,CASSFGGGSYEQYF
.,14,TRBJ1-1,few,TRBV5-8,TGTGCCAGCAGCTTGCAAGGGGTCGGGACTGAAGCTTTCTTT,CASSLQGVGTEAFF
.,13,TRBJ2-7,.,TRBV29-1,TGCAGCGTTGGGTCTCAGGGTTCCCACGAGCAGTACTTC,CSVGSQGSHEQYF
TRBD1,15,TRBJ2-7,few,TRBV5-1,TGCGCCAGCAGCTTGGTGGGCAGGGGGTCCTACGAGCAGTACTTC,CASSLVGRGSYEQYF
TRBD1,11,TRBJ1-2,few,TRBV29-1,TGCAGTGCGGGGACAGGGGGCGGCTACACCTTC,CSAGTGGGYTF
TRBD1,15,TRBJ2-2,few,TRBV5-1,TGCGCCAGCAGCTTGGCGACAGGGTCTACCGGGGAGCTGTTTTTT,CASSLATGSTGELFF
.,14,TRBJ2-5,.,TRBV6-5,TGTGCCAGCAGTTACGAGGGACATCGAGAGACCCAGTACTTC,CASSYEGHRETQYF
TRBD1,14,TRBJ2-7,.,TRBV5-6,TGTGCCAGCAGCTTAGTAGGGGGCAGGGACGAGCAGTACTTC,CASSLVGGRDEQYF
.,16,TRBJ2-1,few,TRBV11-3,TGTGCCAGCAGCTTAGATCTTGGAGGGTTAGATAACGAGCAGTTCTTC,CASSLDLGGLDNEQFF
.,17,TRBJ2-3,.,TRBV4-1,TGCGCCAGCAGCCAAGGAGCGACTAGAGGGGCGCGAGATACGCAGTATTTT,CASSQGATRGARDTQYF
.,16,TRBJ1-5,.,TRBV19,TGTGCCAGTAGTATTTCTGGCCCCAGTAGCAATCAGCCCCAGCATTTT,CASSISGPSSNQPQHF
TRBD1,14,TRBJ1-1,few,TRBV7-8,TGTGCCAGCAGCTTAGTTGACAGGGGAATAGAAGCTTTCTTT,CASSLVDRGIEAFF
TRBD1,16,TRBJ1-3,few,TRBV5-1,TGCGCCAGCAGCTTGGCGGACAGGGGGTCTGGAAACACCATATATTTT,CASSLADRGSGNTIYF
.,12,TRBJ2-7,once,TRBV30,TGTGCCTGGAGCTTCTTGAGCTACGAGCAGTACTTC,CAWSFLSYEQYF
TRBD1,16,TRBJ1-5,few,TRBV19,TGTGCCAGCTCCAAACAAGACAGGGGAAGCAATCAGCCCCAGCATTTT,CASSKQDRGSNQPQHF
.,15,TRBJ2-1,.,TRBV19,TGTGCCAGTATGGGCCCGGGGGGCACCTACAATGAGCAGTTCTTC,CASMGPGGTYNEQFF
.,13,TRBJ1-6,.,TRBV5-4,TGTGCCAGCAGCTTGGACAGTAATTCACCCCTCCACTTT,CASSLDSNSPLHF
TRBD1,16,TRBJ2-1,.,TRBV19,TGTGCCAGTAGGCACACAGGGAGTCAAGGGGGCCATGAGCAGTTCTTC,CASRHTGSQGGHEQFF
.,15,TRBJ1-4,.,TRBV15,TGTGCCACCAGCCTCATACAGGGCGCGTATGAAAAACTGTTTTTT,CATSLIQGAYEKLFF
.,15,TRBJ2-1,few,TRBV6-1,TGTGCCAGCAGTGAACAACCCAGGGAATACAATGAGCAGTTCTTC,CASSEQPREYNEQFF
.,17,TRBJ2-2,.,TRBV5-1,TGCGCCAGCAGCTTGATGATGAGCGGAGTGAACACCGGGGAGCTGTTTTTT,CASSLMMSGVNTGELFF
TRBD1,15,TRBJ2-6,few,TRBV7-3,TGTGCCAGCAGCCCACAGGGGACTGGGGCCAACGTCCTGACTTTC,CASSPQGTGANVLTF
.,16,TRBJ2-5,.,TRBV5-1,TGCGCCAGCAGCTTGGGAGGGGGGGTGACGCAAGAGACCCAGTACTTC,CASSLGGGVTQETQYF
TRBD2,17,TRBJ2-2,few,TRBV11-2,TGTGCCAGCAGCTTAGATTCCCAGCGGGGGACCGCCGGGGAGCTGTTTTTT,CASSLDSQRGTAGELFF
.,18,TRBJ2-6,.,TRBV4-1,TGCGCCAGCAGCCTAAAGATGCAGGGGCTAGCTGGGGCCAACGTCCTGACTTTC,CASSLKMQGLAGANVLTF
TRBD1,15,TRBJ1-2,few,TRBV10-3,TGTGCCATCAGTGAGTCGACAGGGGATGACTATGGCTACACCTTC,CAISESTGDDYGYTF
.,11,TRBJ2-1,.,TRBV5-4,TGTGCCAGCAGCTTGGGCGGTGAGCAGTTCTTC,CASSLGGEQFF
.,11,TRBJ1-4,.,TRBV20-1,TGCAGTGCGGTGGCGGAAGAAAAACTGTTTTTT,CSAVAEEKLFF
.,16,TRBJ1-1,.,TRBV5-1,TGCGCCAGCAGCTTGGTAGGTAGCATCCCGAACACTGAAGCTTTCTTT,CASSLVGSIPNTEAFF
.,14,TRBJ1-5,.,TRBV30,TGTGCCTGGAGTGTTGGGCAGGCGAATCAGCCCCAGCATTTT,CAWSVGQANQPQHF
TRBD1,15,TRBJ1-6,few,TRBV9,TGTGCCAGCAGCGGCGGACAGGGTTTTAATTCACCCCTCCACTTT,CASSGGQGFNSPLHF
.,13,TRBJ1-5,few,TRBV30,TGTGCCTGGAGTGTAGGGGGGGATCAGCCCCAGCATTTT,CAWSVGGDQPQHF
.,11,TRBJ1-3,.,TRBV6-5,TGTGCCAGCAGTTACCGGGACACCATATATTTT,CASSYRDTIYF
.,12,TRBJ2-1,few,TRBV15,TGTGCCACCAGCAGAGATCGTCAGGGTCAATTCTTC,CATSRDRQGQFF
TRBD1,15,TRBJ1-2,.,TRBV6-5,TGTGCCAGCAGACACGAAAGGACAGGGGTGAAAGGCTACACCTTC,CASRHERTGVKGYTF
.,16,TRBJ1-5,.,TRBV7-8,TGTGCCAGCAGCCCCTCCCAGCGATATAGCAATCAGCCCCAGCATTTT,CASSPSQRYSNQPQHF
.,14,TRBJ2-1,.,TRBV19,TGTGCCAGCTCAGGACAGAACCTTTACAATGAGCAGTTCTTC,CASSGQNLYNEQFF
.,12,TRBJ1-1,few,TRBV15,TGTGCCACCAGCACCACAGGCCTTGAAGCTTTCTTT,CATSTTGLEAFF
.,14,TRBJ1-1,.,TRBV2,TGTGCCAGCAGTGAGCGGCAGGGCCCCTTTGAAGCTTTCTTT,CASSERQGPFEAFF
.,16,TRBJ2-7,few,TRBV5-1,TGCGCCAGCAGCTGGCGGGACCCACGGAGCTCCTACGAGCAGTACTTC,CASSWRDPRSSYEQYF
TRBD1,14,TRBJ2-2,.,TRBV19,TGTGCCAGCCTGGACAGGGGGGTCACCGGGGAGCTGTTTTTT,CASLDRGVTGELFF
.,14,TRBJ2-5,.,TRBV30,TGTGCCTGGAGCGGAGGGGGGGGCCAAGAGACCCAGTACTTC,CAWSGGGGQETQYF
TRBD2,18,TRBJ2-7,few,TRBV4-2,TGTGCCAGCAGCCAAGGCGCTAGCGGGGGGAAGAGCTCCTACGAGCAGTACTTC,CASSQGASGGKSSYEQYF
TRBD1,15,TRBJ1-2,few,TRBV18,TGTGCCAGCTCACGCTCCGGGACAGGTCCCTATGGCTACACCTTC,CASSRSGTGPYGYTF
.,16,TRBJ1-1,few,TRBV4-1,TGCGCCAGCAGCCAAGAAGGGGCAGGGTATAACACTGAAGCTTTCTTT,CASSQEGAGYNTEAFF
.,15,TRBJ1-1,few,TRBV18,TGTGCCAGCTCATCACGGAACAGGGAAAACACTGAAGCTTTCTTT,CASSSRNRENTEAFF
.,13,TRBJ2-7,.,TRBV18,TGTGCCAGCTCACCACCCCCCCCAGGCGAGCAGTACTTC,CASSPPPPGEQYF